This TCR beta chain was captured by sequencing in a study of T cells in Graves' hyperthyroidism and ophthalmopathy. Study observations and caveats: It was a median about 6 months before onset that the model predicted ophthalmopathy.

Not enrolled were patients with uncontrolled infection, other autoimmune disease, pregnancy or lactation. It was RNA transcripts that yielded the amplified TCR beta CDR3 regions. HTBI primers were the set used in a first-round RT-PCR of the TCR CDR3. From the multiplex PCR reads, TCRdb called clonotypes with MiXCR, one entry per CDR3 protein. Of 660,000 or so distinct CDR3 sequences in the sample, just under 45% are singletons; the top ten hold roughly 6.5%. This clonotype was picked up many times. Its specificity is unknown. V dropped 4 bases and J dropped 2 bases, with 11 bases sitting between them. The CDR3 length is 14 residues. Germline CDR1 is SGHVS and CDR2 is FQNEAQ.

The material sequenced was peripheral blood or thyroid tissue (not recorded which). The clonotype originates from an adult man with Graves' disease, either hyperthyroidism or ophthalmopathy (not recorded which). The V and J genes are TRBV7-8 and TRBJ2-5; D may be TRBD1 (6 bases). The CDR3 DNA follows: TGTGCCAGCAGCTACCGAGACAGGCAAGAGACCCAGTACTTC. Protein: CASSYRDRQETQYF.